What follows is one TCR beta chain and its context. The age range of participants was about 18 to 89 years, with residence in under 30 US areas. Recovered status applied to Cohort 3 donors who had two consecutive negative PCRs. It also applied to those with clearance or with symptom resolution. The data were obtained in a study of blood T cell repertoires in COVID-19. Study context: COVID-19 samples from acute and convalescent phases originated in the United States, Italy and Spain. In each case, the material was cDNA or gDNA derived from T cells, B-cell-depleted T cells, or PBMCs.

This CDR3 is 15 amino acids long. In germline, CDR1 is SGHRS, CDR2 YFSETQ. J gave up 4 bases and V 3 bases, and 9 bases lay outside the gene matches. This table comes from immunoSEQ multiplex PCR, and its TCRdb copy is limited to in-frame clones, with some not included. The repertoire holds just over 300,000 clones, with 85% to 90% as singletons. The source is a man between 25 and 39 years old who had recovered from COVID-19. The rearrangement uses TRBV5-1 and TRBJ1-1; 7 positions match TRBD1. The sample was PBMCs or T cells enriched from blood (not recorded which). CDR3 bases: TGCGCCAGCAGCTCTACGACAGGGCTGAGCACTGAAGCTTTCTTT. It specifies CASSSTTGLSTEAFF. Combining the CDR3 with reference TRBV5-1 and TRBJ1-1 gives the whole variable domain KAGVTQTPRYLIKTRGQQVTLSCSPISGHRSVSWYQQTPGQGLQFLFEYFSETQRNKGNFPGRFSGRQFSNSRSEMNVSTLELGDSALYLCASSSTTGLSTEAFFGQGTRLTVV.